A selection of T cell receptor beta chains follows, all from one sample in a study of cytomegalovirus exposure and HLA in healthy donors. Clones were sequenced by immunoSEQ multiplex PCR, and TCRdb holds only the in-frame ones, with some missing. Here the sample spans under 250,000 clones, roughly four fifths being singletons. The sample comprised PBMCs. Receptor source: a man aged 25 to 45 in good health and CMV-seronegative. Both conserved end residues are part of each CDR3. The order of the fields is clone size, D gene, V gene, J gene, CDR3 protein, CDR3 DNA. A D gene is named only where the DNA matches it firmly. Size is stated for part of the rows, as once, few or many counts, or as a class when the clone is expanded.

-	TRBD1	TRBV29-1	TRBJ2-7	CSATGQGYEQYF	TGCTCCGCGACCGGACAGGGATACGAGCAGTACTTC
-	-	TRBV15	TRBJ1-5	CATSRVSGGTSNQPQHF	TGTGCCACCAGCAGAGTATCTGGAGGGACGAGCAATCAGCCCCAGCATTTT
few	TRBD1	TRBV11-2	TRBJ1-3	CASSLRQGAGNTIYF	TGTGCCAGCAGCTTAAGACAGGGCGCTGGAAACACCATATATTTT
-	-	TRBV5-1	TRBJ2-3	CASSFRLTDTQYF	TGCGCCAGCAGCTTCCGTTTGACAGATACGCAGTATTTT
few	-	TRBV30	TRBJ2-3	CAWSTGSLADTQYF	TGTGCCTGGAGTACAGGGTCACTCGCAGATACGCAGTATTTT
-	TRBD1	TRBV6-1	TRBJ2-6	CASSEFMVGTGVLSGANVLTF	TGTGCCAGCAGTGAATTCATGGTCGGGACAGGGGTTCTCTCTGGGGCCAACGTCCTGACTTTC
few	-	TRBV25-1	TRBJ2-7	CASSGTEGYYEQYF	TGTGCCAGCAGTGGGACAGAGGGATACTACGAGCAGTACTTC
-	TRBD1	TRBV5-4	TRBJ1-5	CASSSGQGSNQPQHF	TGTGCCAGCAGCTCCGGACAGGGTAGCAATCAGCCCCAGCATTTT
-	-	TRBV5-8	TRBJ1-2	CASSATTGKFNYGYTF	TGTGCCAGCAGCGCGACCACAGGGAAGTTTAACTATGGCTACACCTTC
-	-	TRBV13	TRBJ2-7	CASSDGQIASNEQYF	TGTGCCAGCAGCGACGGACAAATTGCTTCTAACGAGCAGTACTTC
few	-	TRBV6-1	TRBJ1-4	CASSEQAPSGRLREKLFF	TGTGCCAGCAGTGAACAAGCCCCTTCAGGGCGATTACGGGAAAAACTGTTTTTT